Presented here are 6 T cell receptor beta chains from one specimen sequenced in a study of blood T cells in healthy people across ages. A second PCR of 7 to 11 cycles used a sample-barcoded 5' primer and a J-beta primer mix. Via MiXCR, TCRdb re-called the 5' RACE reads, giving one row per CDR3 protein. The sample carries about 1.4 million distinct CDR3 sequences, 59% recorded once. Material: blood. Every receptor here comes from a man aged 18 to 30 in good health.

The chain joins TRBV27 to TRBJ2-3; unclear D gene. Germline loops: CDR1 MNHEY, CDR2 SMNVEV (reference sequence). The CDR3 consists of 14 residues. The ends were cut back, 5 bases at V and 3 bases at J, with 12 bases in the middle. The CDR3 loop reads CASSHYSSTDTQYF. CDR3 coding DNA: TGTGCCAGCAGTCATTATAGCTCTACAGATACGCAGTATTTT.

The V gene is TRBV5-1, the J gene TRBJ2-6; unclear D gene. Looked up from germline, CDR1 is SGHRS and CDR2 is YFSETQ. CDR3 length: 14 residues. Trimming took off 3 bases at V and 2 bases at J, with 6 bases between the two ends. The DNA for the CDR3 is TGCGCCAGCAGCTCGACAACTGGGGCCAACGTCCTGACTTTC. Translation gives CASSSTTGANVLTF.

This clonotype appeared a single time. At one end, the junction sequence differs from germline, possibly due to a read error. The rearrangement joins TRBV12-3 or TRBV12-4 to TRBJ1-2; the D is unclear. The CDR3 covers 13 residues. Here the CDR3 reads CASSSVARYDYTF. The CDR3, as DNA: TGTGCCAGCAGTTCCGTGGCCCGCTATGACTACACCTTC.

The rearrangement links TRBV3-1 to TRBJ1-1; 12 bases line up with TRBD1. With 4 bases clipped from V and 6 bases from J, the junction kept 3 bases outside the gene matches. This CDR3 has 14 residues. Germline values: CDR1 LGHDT, CDR2 YNNKEL (reference sequence). In DNA, the CDR3 is TGTGCCAGCAGCCGGGACAGGGGGCTTTCTGAAGCTTTCTTT. It translates to CASSRDRGLSEAFF.

The rearrangement joins TRBV20-1 to TRBJ2-7; the D gene is possibly TRBD2 (5 bases). The CDR3 consists of 13 residues. V was cut by 2 bases and J by 2 bases, with 10 bases left in between. Germline values: CDR1 DFQATT, CDR2 SNEGSKA (reference sequence). The DNA for the CDR3 is TGCAGTGCTAGACCTCCCGGGGCCTACGAGCAGTACTTC. Its translation is CSARPPGAYEQYF.

The V call is TRBV12-3 or TRBV12-4, the J call TRBJ1-2, with TRBD1 as a possible D gene (5 bases). Trimming removed 6 bases from V and 4 bases from J, with 15 bases in between. The length of the CDR3 is 14 residues. The DNA for the CDR3 is TGTGCCAGCAGCCCACTCGACAGCCGCTATGGCTACACCTTC. This encodes CASSPLDSRYGYTF.